The 17 T cell receptor beta chains reported below all come from one sample, sequenced in a study of identical twins. From the 5' RACE reads, TCRdb called clonotypes with MiXCR, one entry per CDR3 protein. Altogether about 1.7 million distinct CDR3 sequences are present, less than 40% being singletons, with the ten largest covering around 0.3%. The specimen sequenced was cord blood. The receptor set was obtained from a newborn girl in good health.

The V call is TRBV11-2, the J call TRBJ2-3; D is perhaps TRBD2 (6 bases). The germline gives CDR1 SGHAT, CDR2 FQNNGV. Trimming removed 6 bases at V and 5 bases at J, with 15 bases between. CDR3 size: 14 residues. The CDR3: CASRALARRDTQYF. The CDR3 DNA reads as TGTGCCAGCAGGGCACTAGCAAGGAGAGATACGCAGTATTTT. Together with reference TRBV11-2 and TRBJ2-3, the CDR3 gives the full variable domain: EAGVAQSPRYKIIEKRQSVAFWCNPISGHATLYWYQQILGQGPKLLIQFQNNGVVDDSQLPKDRFSAERLKGVDSTLKIQPAKLEDSAVYLCASRALARRDTQYFGPGTRLTVL.

This clonotype was counted a few times. This chain links TRBV9 with TRBJ2-1; D ambiguous. V lost 0 bases and J 5 bases, leaving 6 bases between the germline ends. The germline CDR1 and CDR2 sequences are SGDLS and YYNGEE. The length of the CDR3 is 13 residues. Written as DNA, the CDR3 is TGTGCCAGCAGCGTAGGGCCGGACAATGAGCAGTTCTTC. It codes for CASSVGPDNEQFF.

The rearrangement links TRBV5-1 to TRBJ2-1; 11 nucleotides line up with TRBD2. CDR1 is SGHRS and CDR2 is YFSETQ in the germline V gene. V lost 4 bases to trimming and J lost 1 base; unmatched junction nucleotides: 7. This CDR3 is built from 17 residues. The CDR3 loop is CASSLLAGASSYNEQFF. The DNA for the CDR3 is TGCGCCAGCAGCCTACTAGCGGGGGCCTCTTCCTACAATGAGCAGTTCTTC.

This clonotype showed up many times. This chain links TRBV18 with TRBJ2-3, with D hard to call. With 8 bases removed from V and 3 bases from J, the gap between germline ends came to 9 bases. Per the germline V gene, CDR1 is KGHSH and CDR2 is LQKENI. The CDR3 spans 12 residues. The CDR3 region has the DNA TGTGCCAGCAGTCCGGAAACAGATACGCAGTATTTT. It codes for CASSPETDTQYF.

Notes on this clonotype: A much more abundant neighbour one base away suggests this may be a read error. This rearrangement joins TRBV4-2 to TRBJ2-1; the D is unclear. V was clipped by 1 base and J by 5 bases, with 12 bases between them. Germline lookup yields CDR1 LGHNA and CDR2 YNFKEQ. The CDR3 is made up of 15 amino acids. The CDR3 loop is CASSQVTVGNNEQFF. CDR3 bases: TGTGCCAGCAGCCAAGTGACTGTGGGGAACAATGAGCAGTTCTTC.

The V and J genes are TRBV19 and TRBJ2-7; a weak D match, TRBD1 (6 bases). The CDR3 is 15 residues long. The germline CDR1 and CDR2 sequences are LNHDA and SQIVND (reference sequence). V lost 7 bases to trimming and J lost 2 bases, with 18 bases between them. CDR3 residues: CASTLRWGHPYEQYF. CDR3 in DNA: TGTGCCAGTACCCTAAGGTGGGGACACCCCTACGAGCAGTACTTC.

This clonotype was seen only a few times. The chain links TRBV6-5 to TRBJ2-5; D not certain. Germline V gives CDR1 MNHEY, CDR2 SVGAGI. CDR3 size: 14 residues. Trimming took off 3 bases at V and 3 bases at J, with 11 bases between the two ends. CDR3 nucleotides: TGTGCCAGCAGTTATTTCGGGCCAAAAGAGACCCAGTACTTC. It is translated as CASSYFGPKETQYF.

This clonotype has only a few counts. The chain is built from TRBV20-1 and TRBJ2-3; 11 bases align to TRBD2. Losses at the gene ends were 6 bases for V and 1 base for J; bases not matched to a gene: 6. This CDR3 spans 15 amino acids. Germline CDR1 is DFQATT and CDR2 is SNEGSKA (reference sequence). Here the CDR3 DNA reads TGCAGTGCAACTAGCGGGAGAGGAGGCACAGATACGCAGTATTTT. Its translation: CSATSGRGGTDTQYF.

The chain couples TRBV29-1 to TRBJ1-1; a weak D match, TRBD1 (5 bases). CDR1 and CDR2 (germline): SQVTM, ANQGSEA. V shed 2 bases and J shed 5 bases, with 12 bases lying between them. The length of the CDR3 is 13 residues. As DNA, the CDR3 is TGCAGCGTTGAACAGGGACCCCTTACTGAAGCTTTCTTT. This sequence encodes CSVEQGPLTEAFF.

This clonotype was detected many times. Germline and junction disagree at one end, which may indicate a read error. The chain combines TRBV5-1 with TRBJ2-7, with D perhaps TRBD1 or TRBD2 (6 bases each). CDR1 and CDR2 from the germline V gene are SGHRS and YFSETQ. This CDR3 comprises 14 residues. The chain's CDR3 is CASSLADSSYEQYF. CDR3 nucleotide sequence: TGTGCCAGCAGTTTAGCGGACAGCTCCTACGAGCAGTACTTC.

The gene calls are TRBV5-1 and TRBJ2-1, with D possibly matching TRBD2 (6 bases). The CDR3 extends over 18 amino acids. CDR1 SGHRS and CDR2 YFSETQ come from the germline V gene. Trimming stripped 1 base from V and 1 base from J, with 18 bases between. Here the CDR3 reads CASSLPKRVYLSYNEQFF. The CDR3 DNA follows: TGCGCCAGCAGCTTGCCAAAGCGGGTATATCTTTCCTACAATGAGCAGTTCTTC.

This clonotype occurred a few times. J is TRBJ1-1 and V is TRBV25-1; the match to TRBD1 covers 7 bases. The CDR3 runs 14 residues. Germline CDR1 is MGHDK and CDR2 is SYGVNS. The junction had 7 bases not matched to a gene; V was cut back by 4 bases and J by 5 bases. The CDR3 loop reads CASSVSQGSTEAFF. For the CDR3, the DNA is TGTGCCAGCAGTGTCTCACAGGGGAGTACTGAAGCTTTCTTT.

This clonotype was picked up one time. This chain uses TRBV3-1 with TRBJ1-1; D uncertain. This CDR3 has 11 residues. V shed 2 bases and J shed 7 bases, with 5 bases lying between them. Looked up from germline, CDR1 is LGHDT and CDR2 is YNNKEL (reference sequence). CDR3 sequence reads: CASSQRGEAFF. The CDR3 bases are TGTGCCAGCAGCCAACGGGGTGAAGCTTTCTTT.

This clonotype was counted at least ten times. The chain employs TRBV10-3 and TRBJ2-7, with TRBD2 identical over 7 bases. Germline-derived CDR1 and CDR2 are ENHRY and SYGVKD. The CDR3 runs 15 residues. V was pared by 0 bases and J by 2 bases, with 4 bases of the junction left unmatched. CDR3 residues: CAISESKGRAYEQYF. The DNA of the CDR3 is TGTGCCATCAGTGAGTCGAAAGGGAGGGCCTACGAGCAGTACTTC.

This clonotype occurred many times. The V call is TRBV27, the J call TRBJ1-2, with TRBD1 matching over 7 bases. The CDR3 length is 14 residues. Trimming took 0 bases from V and 10 from J; bases not matched to a gene: 8. Looked up from germline, CDR1 is MNHEY and CDR2 is SMNVEV (reference sequence). The CDR3 coding sequence is TGTGCCAGCAGTTTATCACCCCGACAGGGCCTCTACACCTTC. Translated: CASSLSPRQGLYTF.

V and J are TRBV6-6 and TRBJ2-7; the match to TRBD2 covers 12 bases. The assigned J gene may be wrong: the sequence end matches TRBJ2-5 better. CDR1 MNHNY and CDR2 SVGAGI come from the germline V gene (reference sequence). The CDR3 is 15 amino acids. The CDR3 sequence is CASSPTSGGWETQYF. In DNA form, the CDR3 reads TGTGCCAGCAGTCCAACTAGCGGGGGGTGGGAGACCCAGTACTTC.

The genes are TRBV5-5 and TRBJ2-2, with D perhaps matching TRBD2 (5 bases). Germline V gene data show CDR1 as SGHKS and CDR2 as YYEKEE (reference sequence). Trimming removed 4 bases at V and 4 bases at J, with 17 bases between. The CDR3 spans 16 residues. The CDR3 DNA follows: TGTGCCAGCAGCCCGCCCTATGGAGCGGCCACCGGGGAGCTGTTTTTT. It specifies CASSPPYGAATGELFF.